These 30 T cell receptor beta chains were sequenced from one sample in a study of cytomegalovirus exposure and HLA in healthy donors. PCR involved 60 Vbeta and 13 Jbeta primers. Generated by immunoSEQ multiplex PCR, the TCRdb table keeps only in-frame clones and is missing some. The sample table sets out some 70,000 clones. The sequencing input was PBMCs. The receptor source for this set is a man aged 35 to 55 in good health and CMV-seronegative.

This rearrangement joins TRBV19 to TRBJ1-6; no clear D gene. This CDR3 has 14 amino acids. Germline values: CDR1 LNHDA, CDR2 SQIVND (reference sequence). With 4 bases removed from V and 5 bases from J, the gap between germline ends came to 9 bases. CDR3 in amino acids: CASSTRRDNSPLHF. The CDR3 coding sequence is TGTGCCAGTAGTACAAGGAGGGATAATTCACCCCTCCACTTT.

The chain uses TRBV6-5 and TRBJ2-1; tentatively, D is TRBD2 (5 bases). Per germline, CDR1 MNHEY and CDR2 SVGAGI. The V end was cut by 10 bases, the J end by 6 bases, with 13 bases between. The CDR3 runs 12 residues. CDR3 region: CAILTSSNEQFF. The CDR3 DNA reads as TGTGCCATCCTCACTAGTTCCAATGAGCAGTTCTTC.

The genes are TRBV13 and TRBJ1-1, with 7 bases matching TRBD1. This CDR3 contains 18 residues. The germline CDR1 and CDR2 sequences are PRHDT and FYEKMQ (reference sequence). The J segment lost 3 bases and the V segment lost 0 bases, leaving 13 bases of the junction unmatched. The CDR3 DNA is TGTGCCAGCAGCTTAGGGACGACAGGGAAAGTCGTGGACACTGAAGCTTTCTTT. Amino acid sequence: CASSLGTTGKVVDTEAFF.

This chain joins TRBV6-5 and TRBJ1-5, with 7 bases aligning to TRBD1. CDR3 length equals 15 residues. V lost 7 bases and J lost 0; bases outside the gene matches: 6. Per germline, CDR1 MNHEY and CDR2 SVGAGI. Here the CDR3 DNA reads TGTGCCAGCATGCGGGACAGTTATAGCAATCAGCCCCAGCATTTT. As protein: CASMRDSYSNQPQHF.

The chain is built from TRBV4-1 and TRBJ1-6, with D maybe TRBD1 (6 bases). CDR3 length equals 20 residues. Germline lookup yields CDR1 MGHRA and CDR2 YSYEKL. Trimming removed 4 bases at V and 0 bases at J, with 22 bases between. The CDR3 nucleotides are TGCGCCAGCAGCCCCATAAGGGGGAAACAGGGAAGCTCCTATAATTCACCCCTCCACTTT. Its protein product is CASSPIRGKQGSSYNSPLHF.

The rearrangement links TRBV29-1 to TRBJ1-2; the match to TRBD1 covers 7 bases. This CDR3 region has 13 residues. With V trimmed by 6 bases and J by 7 bases, 11 bases remained unmatched. From germline, CDR1 is SQVTM and CDR2 ANQGSEA. The CDR3 region has the DNA TGCAGCGTGACCACAGGGGAGTCTGGTGGCTACACCTTC. Protein sequence: CSVTTGESGGYTF.

This chain connects TRBV28 to TRBJ2-7; 10 bases match TRBD2. Looked up from germline, CDR1 is MDHEN and CDR2 is SYDVKM. After removal of 2 bases from V and 2 bases from J, the junction contained 0 bases not matched to a gene. The CDR3 totals 14 residues. As DNA, the CDR3 is TGTGCCAGCAGTTTACTAGCGGGGGCCTACGAGCAGTACTTC. This gives the protein CASSLLAGAYEQYF.

Points on this clone: Germline is not matched at one junction end, which may reflect a read error. The chain joins TRBV4-1 to TRBJ1-5; 8 bases match TRBD1. This CDR3 region has 15 residues. CDR1 MGHRA and CDR2 YSYEKL come from the germline V gene. The DNA for the CDR3 is TGTGCCAGCAGCCGAAGGACAGGGTTGGATCAGCCCCAGCATTTT. This gives the protein CASSRRTGLDQPQHF.

This sequence joins TRBV5-1 and TRBJ2-5, with TRBD2 identical over 9 bases. The CDR3 loop spans 16 amino acids. Trimming removed 0 bases from V and 0 bases from J; junction bases left unmatched: 3. In germline, CDR1 is SGHRS, CDR2 YFSETQ. CDR3 nucleotide sequence: TGCGCCAGCAGCTTGGCGCCTAGCGGGGACCAAGAGACCCAGTACTTC. This encodes CASSLAPSGDQETQYF.

CDR3 sequence (DNA): TGTGCCAGCAGTTTAGAAACAGGGTCGGACACTGAAGCTTTCTTT. Protein product: CASSLETGSDTEAFF. The chain links TRBV28 to TRBJ1-1; tentative D call: TRBD1 (6 bases). Looked up from germline, CDR1 is MDHEN and CDR2 is SYDVKM. This CDR3 has 15 amino acids. Between the trimmed V and J ends, which lost 2 bases and 3 bases, there was a span of 13 bases.

J is TRBJ2-1 and V is TRBV7-9, with D unclear. Germline V gene sequence: CDR1 SEHNR, CDR2 FQNEAQ (reference sequence). There are 15 residues in the CDR3. Trimming stripped 5 bases from V and 8 bases from J, with 19 bases between. This chain's CDR3 is CASSSSAPLSHEQFF. For the CDR3, the DNA is TGTGCCAGCAGCAGCTCAGCGCCGTTGAGCCATGAGCAGTTCTTC.

The V and J genes are TRBV30 and TRBJ1-5; D may be TRBD1 (5 bases). This CDR3 has 14 amino acids. CDR1 is GTSNPN, CDR2 SVGIG, per germline (reference sequence). Trimming shortened V by 3 bases and J by 2 bases, and 11 bases separated the two germline ends. The CDR3 DNA reads TGTGCCTGGAGCAAGGACACGGGCAATCAGCCCCAGCATTTT. Amino acid sequence: CAWSKDTGNQPQHF.

This rearrangement joins TRBV6-5 to TRBJ2-2; 10 nucleotides line up with TRBD2. Trimming at V came to 9 bases and at J to 4 bases, leaving 8 bases not matched to a gene. The CDR3 sequence is 15 residues long. Per germline, CDR1 MNHEY and CDR2 SVGAGI. CDR3 residues: CASTQWTSGTGELFF. As DNA, the CDR3 is TGTGCCAGTACCCAATGGACTAGCGGCACCGGGGAGCTGTTTTTT.

V gene TRBV7-8 combines with J gene TRBJ1-5; 9 positions agree with TRBD1. The V gene end was trimmed by 1 base and the J gene end by 6 bases; junction bases not matched to a gene: 10. Germline V CDR1 and CDR2: SGHVS, FQNEAQ. The CDR3 has 17 residues. For the CDR3, the DNA is TGTGCCAGCAGCTTAGGTAGGGGGACAGGGAGGCCTCAGCCCCAGCATTTT. Residues: CASSLGRGTGRPQPQHF. Variable domain in full (rest from reference TRBV7-8 and TRBJ1-5): GAGVSQSPRYKVAKRGQDVALRCDPISGHVSLFWYQQALGQGPEFLTYFQNEAQLDKSGLPSDRFFAERPEGSVSTLKIQRTQQEDSAVYLCASSLGRGTGRPQPQHFGDGTRLSIL.

J is TRBJ2-5 and V is TRBV6-5; 11 bases are a match to TRBD1. The CDR3 length is 14 residues. With V trimmed by 10 bases and J by 5 bases, 9 bases remained unmatched. CDR1 is MNHEY and CDR2 is SVGAGI in the germline V gene. CDR3 sequence: CATRRTGGTETQYF. The DNA of the CDR3 is TGTGCCACCCGACGGACAGGGGGCACGGAGACCCAGTACTTC.

This rearrangement joins TRBV5-1 to TRBJ2-5; TRBD1 agrees at 10 bases. The germline CDR1 and CDR2 sequences are SGHRS and YFSETQ. Trimming at V came to 4 bases and at J to 5 bases, leaving 11 bases not matched to a gene. The CDR3 runs to 16 residues. The CDR3 DNA reads as TGCGCCAGCAGCGTCCGGGACAGGGGAAGCGCGGAGACCCAGTACTTC. This sequence encodes CASSVRDRGSAETQYF.

The gene calls are TRBV6-4 and TRBJ2-3; a weak D match, TRBD2 (6 bases). V was trimmed by 4 bases and J by 4 bases, leaving 15 bases between them. This CDR3 contains 15 residues. CDR1 and CDR2 from the germline V gene are MRHNA and SNTAGT. CDR3 DNA sequence: TGTGCCAGCAGTGTGGAGTCAGGAGGGCCAGATACGCAGTATTTT. Protein product: CASSVESGGPDTQYF.

This rearrangement joins TRBV19 to TRBJ2-5; a weak D match, TRBD2 (5 bases). The CDR3 is made up of 13 amino acids. V lost 1 base and J 5 bases, leaving 8 bases between the germline ends. Looked up from germline, CDR1 is LNHDA and CDR2 is SQIVND (reference sequence). CDR3 DNA sequence: TGTGCCAGTAGTATAGCAAGAGGGGAGACCCAGTACTTC. It encodes CASSIARGETQYF.

The CDR3 coding sequence is TGTGCCATCAGAGGGACAGGGAGCTCCTACGAGCAGTACTTC. Amino acids: CAIRGTGSSYEQYF. This sequence joins TRBV10-3 and TRBJ2-5, with 9 bases lining up with TRBD1. The end of the DNA aligns better with TRBJ2-7, so the J call may be wrong. Germline V gene data show CDR1 as ENHRY and CDR2 as SYGVKD. The CDR3 contains 14 residues.

The V gene is TRBV5-6, the J gene TRBJ2-2; tentative D call: TRBD1 (6 bases). Per germline, CDR1 SGHDT and CDR2 YYEEEE. The CDR3 runs 16 residues. Between the trimmed V and J ends, which lost 2 bases and 3 bases, there was a span of 14 bases. CDR3 in DNA: TGTGCCAGCAGCTTTGACCGGACAGAATACACCGGGGAGCTGTTTTTT. This translates into CASSFDRTEYTGELFF.

This chain joins TRBV4-1 and TRBJ1-6; 7 bases map to TRBD1. Per the germline V gene, CDR1 is MGHRA and CDR2 is YSYEKL. V shed 3 bases and J 4 bases; nucleotides not matched to a gene: 3. CDR3 size: 15 residues. CDR3 region: CASSQMGQYNSPLHF. Here the CDR3 DNA reads TGCGCCAGCAGCCAGATGGGACAGTATAATTCACCCCTCCACTTT.

The chain recombines TRBV7-8 with TRBJ2-2, with D maybe TRBD1 (6 bases). Trimming stripped 7 bases from V and 4 bases from J, with 13 bases between. Per the germline V gene, CDR1 is SGHVS and CDR2 is FQNEAQ. The CDR3 extends over 14 amino acids. The CDR3 DNA reads as TGTGCCAGCAACACACAGGGTGTCACCGGGGAGCTGTTTTTT. Its translation: CASNTQGVTGELFF.

This chain links TRBV29-1 with TRBJ1-6, with a weak D call TRBD1 (6 bases). V dropped 7 bases and J dropped 4 bases, with 11 bases sitting between them. Germline CDR1 is SQVTM and CDR2 is ANQGSEA. The CDR3 has 13 amino acids. CDR3 residues: CSAQQGYNSPLHF. Here the CDR3 DNA reads TGCAGCGCTCAACAGGGTTATAATTCACCCCTCCACTTT.

The chain recombines TRBV9 with TRBJ1-5; no clear D. This CDR3 is built from 14 residues. The V gene's germline CDR1 is SGDLS and CDR2 YYNGEE. V dropped 6 bases and J dropped 7 bases, with 17 bases sitting between them. CDR3 sequence (DNA): TGTGCCAGCATAGAGGTAACCAACCGCCAGCCCCAGCATTTT. Translating gives CASIEVTNRQPQHF.

This chain links TRBV30 with TRBJ2-7; 8 bases match TRBD1. Per the germline V gene, CDR1 is GTSNPN and CDR2 is SVGIG (reference sequence). J was trimmed by 5 bases and V by 1 base; bases with no gene match: 4. This CDR3 has 13 residues. The CDR3 sequence: CAWSGQGFHEQYF. CDR3 nucleotide sequence: TGTGCCTGGAGTGGACAGGGGTTCCACGAGCAGTACTTC.

The chain links TRBV7-2 to TRBJ1-2, with a weak D call TRBD1 (5 bases). Germline CDR1 and CDR2: SGHTA and FQGNSA. Trimming took 10 bases from V and 3 from J, leaving 12 bases between them. This CDR3 is 12 amino acids long. The CDR3 sequence: CAISGGYYGYTF. CDR3 DNA sequence: TGTGCCATTTCCGGGGGGTACTATGGCTACACCTTC.

A remark on this clone: The same CDR3 also results from other DNA sequences found in this sample. V and J are TRBV30 and TRBJ1-6; 8 bases are a match to TRBD1. The junction had 4 bases not matched to a gene; V was cut back by 0 bases and J by 6 bases. The CDR3 totals 15 residues. The germline gives CDR1 GTSNPN, CDR2 SVGIG (reference sequence). The CDR3 DNA follows: TGTGCCTGGAGTGTCCGAGACAGGGGTAATTCACCCCTCCACTTT. It yields the protein CAWSVRDRGNSPLHF.

The chain uses TRBV2 and TRBJ2-7; D perhaps matches TRBD2 (6 bases). The germline CDR1 and CDR2 sequences are SNHLY and FYNNEI. The V end was cut by 4 bases, the J end by 0 bases, with 22 bases between. The CDR3 contains 18 residues. DNA of the CDR3: TGTGCCAGCAGTGGATCGTTCCTGGGCGGGGCTTCCTCCTACGAGCAGTACTTC. This encodes CASSGSFLGGASSYEQYF.

The chain recombines TRBV5-6 with TRBJ2-5; a possible D gene is TRBD2 (7 bases). Trimming removed 3 bases from V and 3 bases from J, with 21 bases in between. The CDR3 contains 17 residues. CDR1 SGHDT and CDR2 YYEEEE come from the germline V gene. The CDR3 reads CASSSSLRRGGKETQYF. The CDR3 DNA reads TGTGCCAGCAGCTCCTCCTTACGGAGGGGGGGGAAAGAGACCCAGTACTTC. Complete variable domain (other parts from reference TRBV5-6 and TRBJ2-5): DAGVTQSPTHLIKTRGQQVTLRCSPKSGHDTVSWYQQALGQGPQFIFQYYEEEERQRGNFPDRFSGHQFPNYSSELNVNALLLGDSALYLCASSSSLRRGGKETQYFGPGTRLLVL.

This chain uses TRBV5-8 with TRBJ1-6, with unresolved D. With 1 base removed from V and 5 bases from J, the gap between germline ends came to 7 bases. This CDR3 contains 14 residues. Per germline, CDR1 SGHTS and CDR2 YDEGEE. CDR3 amino acids: CASSLRGNNSPLHF. CDR3 coding DNA: TGTGCCAGCAGCTTGAGAGGGAATAATTCACCCCTCCACTTT.